Below, 9 T cell receptor beta chains from the same sample are listed, as sequenced in a study of cytomegalovirus exposure and HLA in healthy donors. PCR primers comprised 60 Vbeta and 13 Jbeta primers. Some clones are missing from TCRdb's copy, which holds only in-frame ones; the method was immunoSEQ multiplex PCR. The data hold about 140,000 clones, with roughly 86% observed a single time. The sequencing sample was made of PBMCs. The receptor set was obtained from a man in his late teens or twenties in good health and CMV-seropositive.

The genes are TRBV6-5 and TRBJ2-5; 10 bases map to TRBD1. Germline V gene lookup returns CDR1 MNHEY and CDR2 SVGAGI. The CDR3 contains 15 residues. J lost 5 bases, V lost 5 bases, and 8 bases had no gene match. Here the CDR3 DNA reads TGTGCCAGCAGTCCGGACAGGGGGACGGGTGAGACCCAGTACTTC. It is translated as CASSPDRGTGETQYF.

The rearrangement joins TRBV28 to TRBJ2-3; 7 nucleotides line up with TRBD2. The V gene's germline CDR1 is MDHEN and CDR2 SYDVKM. V gave up 3 bases and J gave up 0 bases; unmatched junction bases: 6. This CDR3 is 16 amino acids long. Here the CDR3 DNA reads TGTGCCAGCAGTTTCTTGGCGGGAGCGAGCACAGATACGCAGTATTTT. Residues: CASSFLAGASTDTQYF. The variable domain in full, with the rest retrieved from reference TRBV28 and TRBJ2-3, is DVKVTQSSRYLVKRTGEKVFLECVQDMDHENMFWYRQDPGLGLRLIYFSYDVKMKEKGDIPEGYSVSREKKERFSLILESASTNQTSMYLCASSFLAGASTDTQYFGPGTRLTVL.

This chain links TRBV9 with TRBJ1-2, with D possibly matching TRBD1 (5 bases). The germline V and J ends were trimmed by 3 bases and 2 bases, with 8 bases remaining between them. Germline CDR1 reads SGDLS; CDR2 reads YYNGEE. The CDR3 runs to 13 residues. Written as DNA, the CDR3 is TGTGCCAGCAGCGCCAGGGCCAACTATGGCTACACCTTC. Translation: CASSARANYGYTF.

V and J are TRBV19 and TRBJ2-1, with 14 nucleotides matching TRBD2. This CDR3 contains 15 residues. Unmatched junction bases numbered 4, after V lost 3 bases and J lost 9 bases. Germline CDR1 reads LNHDA; CDR2 reads SQIVND (reference sequence). CDR3 region: CASSMGLAGEGEQFF. CDR3 DNA: TGTGCCAGTAGTATGGGACTAGCGGGAGAAGGTGAGCAGTTCTTC.

The chain carries TRBV28 and TRBJ2-3, with D possibly being TRBD1 (6 bases). V was pared by 2 bases and J by 2 bases, with 11 bases between. This CDR3 spans 15 amino acids. Germline V gene sequence: CDR1 MDHEN, CDR2 SYDVKM. The CDR3 spells CASSLRGKITDTQYF. CDR3 bases: TGTGCCAGCAGTTTAAGGGGGAAGATCACAGATACGCAGTATTTT.

CDR3 sequence: CASSPGTTDTQYF. The CDR3 DNA is TGTGCCAGCAGCCCGGGTACCACAGATACGCAGTATTTT. V usage is TRBV5-4 and J usage is TRBJ2-3; D uncertain. Germline CDR1 reads SGHNT; CDR2 reads YYREEE (reference sequence). The CDR3 totals 13 residues. Trimming shortened V by 4 bases and J by 2 bases, and 8 bases separated the two germline ends.

This clone appeared a few times. This rearrangement joins TRBV4-1 to TRBJ1-1; no definite D call. V lost 0 bases and J 4 bases, leaving 9 bases between the germline ends. This CDR3 has 14 amino acids. From germline, CDR1 is MGHRA and CDR2 YSYEKL. The CDR3 loop is CASSQDSGITEAFF. The CDR3 nucleotides are TGCGCCAGCAGCCAAGATTCCGGGATCACTGAAGCTTTCTTT.

CDR3 loop: CASSLARQLAATNEKLFF. The CDR3 nucleotides are TGTGCCAGCAGCTTAGCGCGGCAGCTAGCCGCAACTAATGAAAAACTGTTTTTT. The chain carries TRBV7-8 and TRBJ1-4, with D hard to call. V was shortened by 0 bases and J by 0 bases, with 14 bases between the two germline ends. Germline lookup yields CDR1 SGHVS and CDR2 FQNEAQ. This CDR3 region has 18 residues.

The V call is TRBV2, the J call TRBJ2-1; D might be TRBD2 (6 bases). Between the trimmed V and J ends, which lost 7 bases and 8 bases, there was a span of 15 bases. Germline CDR1 reads SNHLY; CDR2 reads FYNNEI. The CDR3 covers 13 residues. The CDR3 DNA reads TGTGCCAGCACAAGGCTAGCGATCGATGAGCAGTTCTTC. This encodes CASTRLAIDEQFF.